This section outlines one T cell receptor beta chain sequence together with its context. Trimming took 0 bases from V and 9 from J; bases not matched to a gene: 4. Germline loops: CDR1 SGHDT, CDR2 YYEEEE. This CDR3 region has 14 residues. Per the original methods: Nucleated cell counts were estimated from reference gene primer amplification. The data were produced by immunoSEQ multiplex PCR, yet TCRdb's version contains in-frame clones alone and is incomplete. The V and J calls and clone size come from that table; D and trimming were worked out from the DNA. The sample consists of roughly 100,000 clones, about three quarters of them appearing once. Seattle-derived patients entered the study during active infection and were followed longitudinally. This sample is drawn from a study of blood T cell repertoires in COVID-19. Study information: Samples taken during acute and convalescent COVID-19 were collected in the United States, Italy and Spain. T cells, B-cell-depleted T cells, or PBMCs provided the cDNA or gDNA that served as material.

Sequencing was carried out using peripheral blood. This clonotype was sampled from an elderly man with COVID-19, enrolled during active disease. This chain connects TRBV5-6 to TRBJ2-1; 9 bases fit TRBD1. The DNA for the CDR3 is TGTGCCAGCAGCTTGGACAGGGGGCTAGGTGAGCAGTTCTTC. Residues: CASSLDRGLGEQFF.